This T cell receptor (beta chain) was obtained from a study of cytomegalovirus exposure and HLA in healthy donors. Germline-derived CDR1 and CDR2 are KGHSH and LQKENI. The CDR3 is made up of 15 amino acids. Trimming at V came to 4 bases and at J to 0 bases, leaving 4 bases not matched to a gene. The PCR was carried out with 60 Vbeta primers and 13 Jbeta primers. TCRdb's copy holds only in-frame clones and misses some; the assay was immunoSEQ multiplex PCR. Of 85,000 to 130,000 clones in the sample, more than 60% were seen once. The gene calls are TRBV18 and TRBJ2-3; 7 bases map to TRBD1. The sequencing sample was made of PBMCs. The receptor comes from a woman under 30 in good health and CMV-seropositive. CDR3 loop: CASSLGTASTDTQYF. In DNA form, the CDR3 reads TGTGCCAGCTCACTCGGGACAGCTAGCACAGATACGCAGTATTTT.